This is a list of T cell receptor beta chains from one sample in a study of identifying expanded T cells in peripheral blood. Clones were read by immunoSEQ multiplex PCR, and TCRdb kept only the in-frame ones, dropping some. The top ten hold roughly 7.3% of the sample, which has about 82,000 clones, around 90% seen once. Sequencing was carried out using blood. These receptors all come from a person aged 18-70 years in good health. CDR3s include the opening cysteine and the closing phenylalanine or tryptophan. Fields, in order: J gene, V gene, clone size, D gene, CDR3 protein, CDR3 DNA. The D gene is left open where the match is weak. The size field is filled for only some rows; it gives once, few, many or a size class.

TRBJ1-5 | TRBV7-8 | NA | TRBD1 | CASSLAKTDRGSSHF | TGTGCCAGCAGCTTAGCGAAGACCGACAGGGGGTCTTCGCATTTT
TRBJ2-1 | TRBV9 | NA | NA | CASSVPDIVGEQFF | TGTGCCAGCAGCGTACCGGACATTGTAGGTGAGCAGTTCTTC
TRBJ2-7 | TRBV7-9 | NA | NA | CASSFARLVSEQYF | TGTGCCAGCAGCTTCGCGAGACTGGTCTCGGAGCAGTACTTC
TRBJ2-3 | TRBV9 | NA | TRBD2 | CASSVEVGVGLAGGTGTDTQYF | TGTGCCAGCAGCGTAGAGGTCGGGGTTGGGCTAGCGGGAGGGACGGGCACAGATACGCAGTATTTT
TRBJ1-5 | TRBV30 | NA | NA | CAWSEVSNQPQHF | TGTGCCTGGAGCGAAGTTAGCAATCAGCCCCAGCATTTT
TRBJ2-5 | TRBV6-4 | NA | NA | CASSRQPQETQYF | TGTGCCAGCAGTCGACAGCCCCAAGAGACCCAGTACTTC
TRBJ1-3 | TRBV5-4 | NA | TRBD1 | CASSDGQGIGNTIYF | TGTGCCAGCAGCGACGGACAGGGTATTGGAAACACCATATATTTT
TRBJ2-7 | TRBV6-1 | NA | NA | CASNAGIYEQYF | TGTGCCAGCAACGCGGGAATCTACGAGCAGTACTTC
TRBJ1-2 | TRBV28 | NA | NA | CASRVGGVEPPYGYTF | TGTGCCAGCAGAGTCGGAGGGGTCGAGCCTCCGTATGGCTACACCTTC
TRBJ1-2 | TRBV9 | few | NA | CASSVGGRSSYTF | TGTGCCAGCAGCGTAGGAGGGAGGAGTAGCTACACCTTC
TRBJ1-3 | TRBV5-1 | NA | NA | CASSLAGVSSGNTIYF | TGCGCCAGCAGCTTGGCAGGCGTTAGCTCTGGAAACACCATATATTTT
TRBJ2-2 | TRBV18 | NA | TRBD2 | CASSFGLAGGPTGELFF | TGTGCCAGCTCATTTGGACTAGCGGGAGGGCCCACCGGGGAGCTGTTTTTT
TRBJ2-2 | TRBV6-5 | NA | TRBD2 | CASRTSRGYTGELFF | TGTGCCAGCAGGACGTCGCGGGGGTACACCGGGGAGCTGTTTTTT
TRBJ1-6 | TRBV30 | NA | NA | CAWSVGGNPLHF | TGTGCCTGGAGTGTCGGGGGTAATCCCCTCCACTTT
TRBJ2-3 | TRBV5-4 | few | TRBD2 | CASSQELAGGPTDTQYF | TGTGCCAGCAGCCAAGAACTAGCGGGAGGGCCTACAGATACGCAGTATTTT
TRBJ1-5 | TRBV5-8 | NA | NA | CASSLGPGQPQHF | TGTGCCAGCAGCTTGGGACCGGGGCAGCCCCAGCATTTT
TRBJ2-7 | TRBV27 | NA | NA | CASSFRVSAGPRDYEQYF | TGTGCCAGCAGTTTCCGGGTCAGTGCGGGGCCAAGGGACTACGAGCAGTACTTC
TRBJ2-3 | TRBV2 | once | TRBD2 | CASSEGLAGADTQYF | TGTGCCAGCAGTGAGGGACTAGCGGGGGCAGATACGCAGTATTTT
TRBJ2-5 | TRBV9 | NA | TRBD1 | CASSRTGGLGETQYF | TGTGCCAGCAGCCGGACAGGGGGCTTGGGGGAGACCCAGTACTTC
TRBJ1-5 | TRBV7-2 | once | NA | CASSLRQEEPQHF | TGTGCCAGCAGCCTCAGACAGGAGGAGCCCCAGCATTTT
TRBJ2-7 | TRBV7-2 | NA | NA | CASSLSPRAGQYF | TGTGCCAGCAGCTTAAGCCCACGGGCCGGGCAGTACTTC
TRBJ1-2 | TRBV5-6 | NA | NA | CASSLWVTNYGYTF | TGTGCCAGCAGCTTGTGGGTGACTAACTATGGCTACACCTTC
TRBJ1-2 | TRBV5-6 | once | TRBD1 | CASSDLPTTGGYGYTF | TGTGCCAGCAGCGACCTCCCGACGACAGGGGGCTATGGCTACACCTTC
TRBJ1-5 | TRBV7-8 | NA | NA | CASSLKSGTNQPQHF | TGTGCCAGCAGCTTAAAGAGCGGCACGAATCAGCCCCAGCATTTT
TRBJ1-4 | TRBV11-2 | NA | NA | CASRQRDSTNEKLFF | TGTGCCAGCAGGCAAAGGGATTCAACTAATGAAAAACTGTTTTTT
TRBJ2-2 | TRBV11-2 | NA | TRBD1 | CASSLDRTGNTGELFF | TGTGCCAGCAGCTTAGATCGGACAGGGAACACCGGGGAGCTGTTTTTT
TRBJ1-1 | TRBV7-9 | NA | NA | CASSLGNLNTEAFF | TGTGCCAGCAGCCTAGGGAATCTGAACACTGAAGCTTTCTTT
TRBJ2-2 | TRBV27 | NA | TRBD2 | CASSSPGTSGSFDTGELFF | TGTGCCAGCAGTTCGCCCGGGACTAGCGGGAGTTTTGACACCGGGGAGCTGTTTTTT
TRBJ2-3 | TRBV4-2 | NA | TRBD2 | CASSQEGLAGTFSTDTQYF | TGTGCCAGCAGCCAAGAGGGACTAGCGGGAACCTTTAGCACAGATACGCAGTATTTT
TRBJ2-7 | TRBV7-8 | NA | TRBD2 | CASSQEREGLAYF | TGTGCCAGCAGCCAGGAGCGGGAGGGCCTCGCGTACTTC
TRBJ2-2 | TRBV10-3 | NA | TRBD2 | CAISESPSGTGELFF | TGTGCCATCAGTGAGTCACCTAGCGGCACCGGGGAGCTGTTTTTT
TRBJ2-6 | TRBV2 | NA | NA | CASSVRQAWSPNVLTF | TGTGCCAGCAGTGTGCGACAGGCCTGGTCCCCCAACGTCCTGACTTTC
TRBJ1-2 | TRBV27 | NA | NA | CASTSVDPTGGGYTF | TGTGCCAGCACTTCGGTCGACCCGACCGGAGGGGGCTACACCTTC
TRBJ1-2 | TRBV5-1 | NA | NA | CASSLKGAQGYGYTF | TGCGCCAGCAGCTTGAAAGGGGCGCAGGGCTATGGCTACACCTTC